The rows below give T cell receptor beta chains drawn from one sample of a study of blood T cell repertoires in COVID-19. TCRdb's table, derived via immunoSEQ multiplex PCR, lists solely in-frame clones and lacks some. Among under 200,000 clones listed, roughly 86% were seen once. The specimen was peripheral blood. All receptors come from a man aged 45-65 years with active or convalescent COVID-19. Each CDR3 is given with its conserved first and last residue. A D gene is named only where the DNA matches it firmly. Clone size is given for some rows only: seen once, a few or many times, or a class if the clone is expanded.

>.|TRBJ2-1|TRBD2|TRBV7-8
TGTGCCAGCAGCTCGATAGCGGGATCAAATGAGCAGTTCTTC
CASSSIAGSNEQFF
>.|TRBJ2-7|.|TRBV12-3/TRBV12-4
TGTGCCAGCAGTCCTGGACAGATCTACGAGCAGTACTTC
CASSPGQIYEQYF
>.|TRBJ2-5|.|TRBV24-1
TGTGCCACCAGTGATTTGAGGGGGGGGGAGACCCAGTACTTC
CATSDLRGGETQYF
>.|TRBJ1-4|TRBD1|TRBV19
TGTGCCAGTAGGTTAACAGGGGGAAACGAAAAACTGTTTTTT
CASRLTGGNEKLFF
>.|TRBJ2-2|.|TRBV7-2
TGTGCCAGCAGCCAATCCAGATCGCACACCGGGGAGCTGTTTTTT
CASSQSRSHTGELFF
>.|TRBJ1-4|TRBD1|TRBV4-1
TGCGCCAGCAGCCCCGGACAGGGTGTAGAAAAACTGTTTTTT
CASSPGQGVEKLFF
>.|TRBJ2-3|.|TRBV10-3
TGTGCCATCAGTGAGACGTTGGAGGGCACAGATACGCAGTATTTT
CAISETLEGTDTQYF
>.|TRBJ1-1|TRBD1|TRBV28
TGTGCCAGTAAACCAGGGGGAACTGAAGCTTTCTTT
CASKPGGTEAFF
>.|TRBJ2-1|.|TRBV12-2
TGTGCAAGTCGGCCCGGGACTAGCAGTAATGAGCAGTTCTTC
CASRPGTSSNEQFF
>.|TRBJ1-2|.|TRBV9
TGTGCCAGCAGCGCACAGGGAAAAAGGAATGGCTACACCTTC
CASSAQGKRNGYTF
>.|TRBJ2-2|.|TRBV11-1
TGTGCCAGCAGTTTTGCAGGGACCGGGGAGCTGTTTTTT
CASSFAGTGELFF
>.|TRBJ1-2|.|TRBV3-1/TRBV3-2
TGTGCCAGCAGCCAACCCCTAGGCAACTATGGCTACACCTTC
CASSQPLGNYGYTF
>.|TRBJ2-3|.|TRBV4-3
TGCGCCAGCAGCCCTACCGCCTACCGTTCGGATACGCAGTATTTT
CASSPTAYRSDTQYF
>.|TRBJ2-7|TRBD1|TRBV7-2
TGTGCCAGCAGCTTATCGGGACAGATCTACGAGCAGTACTTC
CASSLSGQIYEQYF
>.|TRBJ1-1|TRBD1|TRBV6-5
TGTGCCAGCAGTTACGAGGGGGCGGTCGGGACTGAAGCTTTCTTT
CASSYEGAVGTEAFF
>.|TRBJ2-5|.|TRBV6-2/TRBV6-3
TGTGCCAGCAGTTCGGGATACCAAGAGACCCAGTACTTC
CASSSGYQETQYF
>.|TRBJ1-3|.|TRBV7-9
TGTGCCAGCAGCTTAGCGGCAGGGATGGGAAACACCATATATTTT
CASSLAAGMGNTIYF
>.|TRBJ1-6|.|TRBV6-5
TGTGCCAGCAGTTACTCGACCACAGGGAGAGACTCACCCCTCCACTTT
CASSYSTTGRDSPLHF
>.|TRBJ2-2|.|TRBV2
TGTGCCAGCAGTACCTCCGGCGGGAACACCGGGGAGCTGTTTTTT
CASSTSGGNTGELFF
>.|TRBJ2-5|.|TRBV19
TGTGCCAGTAGTGCGGGACTCGACCAAGAGACCCAGTACTTC
CASSAGLDQETQYF
>.|TRBJ1-4|.|TRBV24-1
TGTGCCACCAGTGGCGGGGACCTGATTAATGAAAAACTGTTTTTT
CATSGGDLINEKLFF
>.|TRBJ2-5|TRBD2|TRBV9
TGTGCCAGCAGCGTACTAGCGGGGCTACAAGAGACCCAGTACTTC
CASSVLAGLQETQYF
>.|TRBJ1-2|.|TRBV3-1/TRBV3-2
TGTGCCAGCAGCCTGGACAGTAATGGCTACACCTTC
CASSLDSNGYTF
>.|TRBJ2-7|.|TRBV10-3
TGTGCCATCAGTGATACTGGAGGGGGCGCCAGGTACGAGCAGTACTTC
CAISDTGGGARYEQYF
>.|TRBJ2-7|.|TRBV11-3
TGTGCCAGCAGCTTATCGATCGTGGGAGTGACCGAGCAGTACTTC
CASSLSIVGVTEQYF
>once|TRBJ2-5|.|TRBV18
TGTGCCAGCTCACCACGCGACCAAGAGACCCAGTACTTC
CASSPRDQETQYF
>.|TRBJ2-3|.|TRBV4-2
TGTGCCAGCAGCCAAGATCGAACGGGCGGGGTGCAAGTCACAGATACGCAGTATTTT
CASSQDRTGGVQVTDTQYF
>.|TRBJ2-5|TRBD1|TRBV10-3
TGTGCCATCAGCCGGGACAGTATCCAAGAGACCCAGTACTTC
CAISRDSIQETQYF
>.|TRBJ2-3|TRBD1|TRBV11-1
TGTGCCAGCAGCCAAGGACAGGGCACAGATACGCAGTATTTT
CASSQGQGTDTQYF
>.|TRBJ2-3|.|TRBV7-2
TGTGCCAGCAGCCCGACGGGGGCGGGAGTGAAGGATACGCAGTATTTT
CASSPTGAGVKDTQYF
>once|TRBJ1-2|.|TRBV29-1
TGCAGCGTTGAAGATGTCAGGGAAAGTGGCTACACCTTC
CSVEDVRESGYTF
>.|TRBJ1-2|.|TRBV30
TGTGCCTGGAGGGGACCCGGGACACCAGCTAACTATGGCTACACCTTC
CAWRGPGTPANYGYTF
>.|TRBJ2-3|TRBD2|TRBV29-1
TGCAGCGTTGGGGGGACTAGCGGGGGCACAGATACGCAGTATTTT
CSVGGTSGGTDTQYF
>.|TRBJ2-1|TRBD2|TRBV7-9
TGTGCCAGCAGCCCGGGACTAGCGGGAGTAAATGAGCAGTTCTTC
CASSPGLAGVNEQFF
>.|TRBJ1-2|.|TRBV15
TGTGCCACCAGCACCCGGACGGATGACAGCTATGGCTACACCTTC
CATSTRTDDSYGYTF
>.|TRBJ1-5|.|TRBV2
TGTGCCAGCAGTGATCAAGGGGGGGGCAATCAGCCCCAGCATTTT
CASSDQGGGNQPQHF
>.|TRBJ1-1|.|TRBV5-5
TGTGCCAGCAGCGCCCCGGTGGACACTGAAGCTTTCTTT
CASSAPVDTEAFF
>.|TRBJ2-1|TRBD2|TRBV27
TGTGCCAGCAGTCCTAGCGGCACCGTTTCCTACAATGAGCAGTTCTTC
CASSPSGTVSYNEQFF
>.|TRBJ1-2|.|TRBV7-2
TGTGCCAGCAGCTTCAGAGGCTCTGGACTTGATGGCTACACCTTC
CASSFRGSGLDGYTF
>.|TRBJ2-1|TRBD2|TRBV7-6
TGTGCCAGCAGCGCCCTGGTAGGGAGCGGGGGGATATACAATGAGCAGTTCTTC
CASSALVGSGGIYNEQFF
>.|TRBJ1-1|TRBD1|TRBV10-3
TGTGCCATAAACCCGACAGGGACGAACACTGAAGCTTTCTTT
CAINPTGTNTEAFF